The present T cell receptor beta chain was sequenced within a study of identical twins. Study-wide points: Cord blood's abundant beta clonotypes had fewer insertions, unlike memory repertoires. Alpha sequences that were out-of-frame and twin-shared showed an excess of low generation probability. The authors noted that invariant MAIT and iNKT cells could partly confound zero-insertion analyses.

TCRdb reanalysed the 5' RACE reads using MiXCR and keeps one entry per CDR3 protein. Of about 900,000 distinct CDR3 sequences listed, approximately 13% are singletons. The CDR3 has 14 residues. The V end was cut by 0 bases, the J end by 9 bases, with 9 bases between. Germline V gives CDR1 KGHSH, CDR2 LQKENI. About this clonotype: The target antigen is unknown.

These data were also filed under a second study, of yellow fever vaccine responses in identical twins. That source reports: Among the twins, the vaccine T cell response reportedly seemed partly convergent and partly personalized.

The chain is built from TRBV18 and TRBJ1-6, with D possibly TRBD1 on 5 matching bases. The sample was PBMCs. The sequence derives from a woman aged 18-30 years in good health. The CDR3 DNA reads as TGTGCCAGCTCACCACCAGCGGGGACTTCACCCCTCCACTTT. Its protein product is CASSPPAGTSPLHF.